These 27 T cell receptor beta chains were sequenced from one sample in a study of CD8+ T cells in alopecia areata. After isolation, RNA underwent reverse transcription to generate cDNA as the sequencing template. Some clones are missing from TCRdb's copy, which holds only in-frame ones; the method was immunoSEQ multiplex PCR. The sample is made up of roughly 260,000 clones, none counted only once. The study sorted pooled cutaneous lymph node cells by CD4, CD8alpha, NKG2D, NKG2ACE and other markers. The specimen sequenced was CD4+ T cells sorted from a lymph node. Receptor source: a C3H/HeJ mouse with alopecia areata. Strain MHC haplotype: H2-k.

This clone has a handful of counts. Gene and germline names: mouse. The sequenced fragment ends 4 residues before the CDR3 boundary, so the rest is inferred from the germline J gene. V is TRBV12-1 and J is TRBJ1-2; TRBD1 matches 7 bases. The junction had 6 bases not matched to a gene; V was cut back by 0 bases and J by 0 bases. CDR3 size: 16 residues. Germline V gene data show CDR1 as SGHSN and CDR2 as HYEKVE. CDR3 sequence: CASSLSPGQSNSDYTF. CDR3 bases read: TGTGCCAGCTCTCTCAGTCCGGGACAGTCAAACTCC. Based on the CDR3 plus reference TRBV12-1 and TRBJ1-2, the full variable domain is DSGVVQSPRHIIKEKGGRSVLTCIPISGHSNVVWYQQTLGKELKFLIQHYEKVERDKGFLPSRFSVQQFDDYHSEMNMSALELEDSAMYFCASSLSPGQSNSDYTFGSGTRLLVI.

There are a few counts of this clone. Gene names denote mouse genes. Sequencing ends 4 residues short of the CDR3 end; the germline J gene provides the rest. Other DNA sequences in this specimen translate into the identical CDR3. The V call is TRBV13-1, the J call TRBJ2-5, with TRBD1 matching 7 bases. Germline values: CDR1 NSHNY, CDR2 SYGAGN. The CDR3 loop spans 14 amino acids. V gave up 3 bases and J gave up 3 bases; unmatched junction bases: 4. The part of the CDR3 DNA that was read is TGTGCCAGCAGTGGCCGGGACAGTCAAGAC. Translated: CASSGRDSQD. The whole CDR3 sequence is CASSGRDSQDTQYF.

As for this clone: The gene names here belong to mouse. The CDR3 extends 4 residues past the end of the read, so its final part is completed from the germline J gene. The gene calls are TRBV5 and TRBJ1-1; D is undetermined. Germline V gene sequence: CDR1 LGHNA, CDR2 YNLKQL (reference sequence). V shed 3 bases and J shed 0 bases, with 5 bases lying between them. This CDR3 has 13 amino acids. The CDR3 reads CASSHGANTEVFF. The DNA read from the CDR3 is TGTGCCAGCAGCCATGGTGCAAACACA.

This clone has a handful of counts. The gene names here belong to mouse. Different DNA sequences within this sample yield the same CDR3. This chain's CDR3 is CAWSLLGGNTGQLYF. Incomplete CDR3 DNA: TGTGCCTGGAGTCTACTGGGGGGAAACACCGGG. The V gene is TRBV31, the J gene TRBJ2-2; 9 positions agree with TRBD2. Sequencing ends 4 residues short of the CDR3 end; the germline J gene provides the rest. Germline V gene lookup returns CDR1 GKSSPN and CDR2 SITVG. The CDR3 is made up of 15 amino acids. J was trimmed by 1 base and V by 0 bases; bases with no gene match: 0.

This clone was counted between two and nine times. Gene names refer to mouse genes. The sequence runs out 4 residues before the end of the CDR3; the remainder is reconstructed from the germline J gene. The chain couples TRBV5 to TRBJ2-7; TRBD2 matches 7 bases. V lost 0 bases, J lost 3 bases, and 5 bases stayed unmatched. The CDR3 loop spans 15 amino acids. Germline loops: CDR1 LGHNA, CDR2 YNLKQL (reference sequence). The part of the CDR3 DNA that was read is TGTGCCAGCAGCCAAGAGGGGGGGGTGCTCTAT. Its translation: CASSQEGGVLY. The whole CDR3 protein reads CASSQEGGVLYEQYF.

With respect to this clone: Here the gene names and germline are mouse. The read gets to within 4 residues of the CDR3 end, and the germline J gene fills in the rest. This chain uses TRBV1 with TRBJ2-4, with 8 bases lining up with TRBD1. CDR3 size: 14 residues. Germline values: CDR1 NSQYPW, CDR2 LRSPGD (reference sequence). The CDR3: CTCSAAQGENTLYF. CDR3 DNA (partial): TGCACCTGCAGTGCAGCACAGGGGGAAAAC.

As for this clone: Mouse names are used for the genes. The read is 4 residues too short to cover the CDR3 end, so that end is filled in from the germline J gene. The same CDR3 is also encoded by other DNA sequences in this sample. The V gene is TRBV1, the J gene TRBJ2-1; 8 nucleotides match TRBD2. This CDR3 region has 16 residues. CDR1 is NSQYPW, CDR2 LRSPGD, per germline (reference sequence). The CDR3 sequence: CTCSAEGLGGLAEQFF. Incomplete CDR3 DNA: TGCACCTGCAGTGCAGAAGGCTTGGGGGGGTTGGCT.

Concerning this clone itself: Each gene name is a mouse one. The read terminates 4 residues before the CDR3 end, so the remaining end is supplied by the germline J gene. The sample contains more than one DNA sequence encoding this CDR3. The chain joins TRBV13-3 to TRBJ1-2; TRBD1 agrees at 9 bases. The germline V gene encodes CDR1 NNHDY and CDR2 SYVADS. The CDR3 is 14 residues long. J was trimmed by 3 bases and V by 2 bases; bases with no gene match: 2. The part of the CDR3 DNA that was read is TGTGCCAGCAGTGACACAGGGGGCGACTCC. Its protein is CASSDTGGDS. The entire CDR3 protein is CASSDTGGDSDYTF.

This clone was seen a handful of times. Genes and germline are mouse. The read stops 4 residues short of the end of the CDR3; the missing end is completed from the germline J gene. The sample holds other DNA sequences that translate to the same CDR3. The V and J genes are TRBV1 and TRBJ2-5, with TRBD2 matching over 7 bases. The CDR3 consists of 16 residues. V lost 0 bases and J lost 2; bases outside the gene matches: 5. From germline, CDR1 is NSQYPW and CDR2 LRSPGD (reference sequence). The CDR3 is CTCSAERLGGQDTQYF. CDR3 bases read: TGCACCTGCAGTGCAGAAAGGTTGGGGGGCCAAGAC.

Comments on this clone: With a much larger clone just one base away, this may be a read error. Mouse germline and gene names are used. The read comes to an end 4 residues before the CDR3 does, leaving the germline J gene to fill in the end. V is TRBV13-3 and J is TRBJ1-1; 7 bases are a match to TRBD1. Germline loops: CDR1 NNHDY, CDR2 SYVADS. The junction had 4 bases not matched to a gene; V was cut back by 5 bases and J by 3 bases. CDR3 length: 13 amino acids. CDR3 sequence reads: CASSHRGDTEVFF. The part of the CDR3 DNA that was read is TGTGCCAGCAGCCACAGGGGCGACACA.

As to this clone: Each gene name is a mouse one. Read coverage stops 4 residues before the CDR3 terminus; the germline J gene supplies the remainder. The chain uses TRBV13-3 and TRBJ2-4; the D is unclear. The CDR3 length is 14 residues. From germline, CDR1 is NNHDY and CDR2 SYVADS. Trimming took 5 bases from V and 0 from J, leaving 10 bases between them. Partial CDR3 DNA: TGTGCCAGCAGGAACAGCCCTAGTCAAAAC. The encoded protein is CASRNSPSQN. The CDR3 as a whole reads CASRNSPSQNTLYF.

Ten or more counts support this clone. Any gene name here is a mouse gene name. The CDR3 end lies 4 residues beyond the end of the read and is filled in from the germline J gene. This chain uses TRBV13-1 with TRBJ2-7, with 9 bases matching TRBD2. Germline V gene data show CDR1 as NSHNY and CDR2 as SYGAGN. The CDR3 extends over 14 amino acids. V shed 0 bases, J shed 3 bases, and the junction held 1 base outside the gene matches. The CDR3 is CASSDGLGDYEQYF. The part of the CDR3 DNA that was read is TGTGCCAGCAGTGATGGACTGGGGGACTAT.

As to this clone: The germline and genes are mouse ones. The sequenced fragment ends 4 residues before the CDR3 boundary, so the rest is inferred from the germline J gene. V is TRBV1 and J is TRBJ1-2; maybe TRBD1 (5 bases). This CDR3 is built from 15 residues. CDR1 is NSQYPW and CDR2 is LRSPGD in the germline V gene (reference sequence). The V and J ends lost 0 bases and 4 bases respectively, with 12 bases between them. This CDR3 reads CTCSADGGRGSDYTF. The sequenced CDR3 bases are TGCACCTGCAGTGCAGATGGAGGGAGGGGCTCC.

There are a few counts of this clone. Mouse gene names and germline throughout. CDR3 DNA, as far as it was read: TGCACCTGCAGTGCAGGGGGACAGGGGAACCAAGAC. Translation gives CTCSAGGQGNQD. The full CDR3 protein reads CTCSAGGQGNQDTQYF. The rearrangement joins TRBV1 to TRBJ2-5; 10 bases map to TRBD1. The sequence runs out 4 residues before the end of the CDR3; the remainder is reconstructed from the germline J gene. Germline lookup yields CDR1 NSQYPW and CDR2 LRSPGD (reference sequence). V shed 1 base and J 0 bases; nucleotides not matched to a gene: 1. CDR3 length: 16 amino acids.

On this clone: The gene names here belong to mouse. The CDR3 extends 4 residues past the end of the read, so its final part is completed from the germline J gene. The rearrangement joins TRBV5 to TRBJ2-2; 12 bases align to TRBD2. The CDR3 has 16 amino acids. The germline V gene encodes CDR1 LGHNA and CDR2 YNLKQL (reference sequence). V lost 1 base and J lost 3; bases outside the gene matches: 0. The CDR3 is CASSQGTGGDTGQLYF. Incomplete CDR3 DNA: TGTGCCAGCAGCCAAGGGACTGGGGGGGACACCGGG.

In this sample, this clone turned up a few times. The genes and germline here are from mouse. At the DNA level, this CDR3 is encoded by other sequences in the same sample as well. The CDR3 DNA, read in part, is TGCACCTGCAGTGCCGGACTGGGGGCTAGTCAAAAC. Its protein is CTCSAGLGASQN. In full, the CDR3 reads CTCSAGLGASQNTLYF. This rearrangement joins TRBV1 to TRBJ2-4; 10 bases are shared with TRBD2. The CDR3 end falls 4 residues outside the read, so it is completed with the germline J gene. This CDR3 comprises 16 residues. Germline CDR1 NSQYPW, CDR2 LRSPGD (reference sequence). V gave up 3 bases and J gave up 0 bases; unmatched junction bases: 3.

Comments on this clone: Genes here carry mouse names. Read data end 4 residues before the CDR3 end; the end is taken from the germline J gene. The chain uses TRBV5 and TRBJ2-1, with TRBD1 matching over 7 bases. Germline lookup yields CDR1 LGHNA and CDR2 YNLKQL (reference sequence). Trimming cost V 4 bases and J 2 bases; bases outside gene matches: 2. The CDR3 totals 14 residues. The CDR3 sequence is CASSPQGYYAEQFF. Partial CDR3 DNA: TGTGCCAGCAGCCCACAGGGGTACTATGCT.

In the case of this clone: Any gene name here is a mouse gene name. The read comes to an end 4 residues before the CDR3 does, leaving the germline J gene to fill in the end. Other DNA sequences in this specimen translate into the identical CDR3. The chain combines TRBV13-1 with TRBJ2-1; 8 bases agree with TRBD2. The CDR3 loop spans 15 amino acids. Germline lookup yields CDR1 NSHNY and CDR2 SYGAGN. V lost 0 bases, J lost 4 bases, and 3 bases stayed unmatched. CDR3 loop: CASSDAGGLYAEQFF. Incomplete CDR3 DNA: TGTGCCAGCAGTGATGCGGGGGGGCTTTATGCT.

This clone has a handful of counts. Genes here carry mouse names. The CDR3 extends 3 residues past the end of the read, so its final part is completed from the germline J gene. The chain recombines TRBV31 with TRBJ1-6, with a tentative D call TRBD1 (5 bases). TRBJ1-6 is treated as an ORF (open reading frame) with a function not yet certain. V was trimmed by 3 bases and J by 4 bases, leaving 10 bases between them. CDR3 length equals 14 residues. The germline V gene encodes CDR1 GKSSPN and CDR2 SITVG. The sequenced part of the CDR3 DNA is TGTGCCTGGAGCCTGACAGCATATAATTCGCCC. Translated, it gives CAWSLTAYNSP. The entire CDR3 protein reads CAWSLTAYNSPLYF.

This clone was counted only a few times. Gene names are the mouse ones. The CDR3 end is not reached by the read, which stops 4 residues before it; the germline J gene fills it in. The V call is TRBV1, the J call TRBJ1-1; possible D gene TRBD1, 6 bases. V was shortened by 5 bases and J by 3 bases, with 10 bases between the two germline ends. The CDR3 extends over 13 amino acids. Looked up from germline, CDR1 is NSQYPW and CDR2 is LRSPGD (reference sequence). The sequenced part of the CDR3 DNA is TGCACCTGCAGTCCAGCAGGGGACACA. As protein: CTCSPAGDT. In full, the CDR3 reads CTCSPAGDTEVFF.

Only a few counts were recorded for this clone. Mouse gene names and germline throughout. The read is 4 residues too short to cover the CDR3 end, so that end is filled in from the germline J gene. The same CDR3 arises from other DNA sequences in this sample as well. The V and J genes are TRBV13-2 and TRBJ2-5; D is possibly TRBD1 (6 bases). The germline CDR1 and CDR2 sequences are NNHNN and SYGAGS (reference sequence). The CDR3 runs 13 residues. Partial CDR3 DNA: TGTGCCAGCGGTGATCCAGGGGAAGAC. It specifies CASGDPGED. In full, the CDR3 reads CASGDPGEDTQYF.

With respect to this clone: Gene names and germline match the mouse. Read coverage stops 4 residues before the CDR3 terminus; the germline J gene supplies the remainder. The chain joins TRBV13-2 to TRBJ2-7; 9 positions agree with TRBD1. The CDR3 covers 14 residues. Germline V gene data show CDR1 as NNHNN and CDR2 as SYGAGS (reference sequence). The sequenced part of the CDR3 DNA is TGTGCCAGCGGTGATTACAGGGGGCGCGAT. Translating it yields CASGDYRGRD. The full CDR3 protein reads CASGDYRGRDEQYF.

Concerning this clone itself: Any gene name here is a mouse gene name. From the germline J gene comes the end of the CDR3, since the read stops 4 residues before it. In the same sample, other DNA sequences code for this CDR3. J is TRBJ1-2 and V is TRBV13-3; 7 bases agree with TRBD1. The CDR3 extends over 13 amino acids. Germline lookup yields CDR1 NNHDY and CDR2 SYVADS. The CDR3 loop reads CASSDPGGSDYTF. The sequenced part of the CDR3 DNA is TGTGCCAGCAGTGATCCAGGGGGGTCC.

On this clone itself: All gene names here are mouse names. Read sequence stops 4 residues before the CDR3 end, and the germline J gene provides the missing end. The chain combines TRBV13-1 with TRBJ2-1; TRBD1 matches 9 bases. The CDR3 is made up of 16 amino acids. Trimming removed 3 bases from V and 1 base from J; junction bases left unmatched: 5. CDR1 and CDR2 from the germline V gene are NSHNY and SYGAGN. The CDR3 DNA, read in part, is TGTGCCAGCAGTGCCTCCGGGACAGGGAACTATGCT. Translating it yields CASSASGTGNYA. The whole CDR3 sequence reads CASSASGTGNYAEQFF.

A note on this clone: All gene names here are mouse names. The CDR3 end is not reached by the read, which stops 4 residues before it; the germline J gene fills it in. V and J are TRBV13-1 and TRBJ2-1; a possible D gene is TRBD1 (5 bases). The CDR3 has 16 residues. The V and J ends lost 0 bases and 3 bases respectively, with 13 bases between them. In germline, CDR1 is NSHNY, CDR2 SYGAGN. The sequenced part of the CDR3 DNA is TGTGCCAGCAGTGATGGACCCGACAGTCTCTATGCT. Encoded protein: CASSDGPDSLYA. The CDR3 reads in full as CASSDGPDSLYAEQFF.

The table lists this clone with a few counts. Mouse gene names and germline throughout. The CDR3 loop reads CASSRDGGGYAEQFF. The covered CDR3 bases are TGTGCTAGCAGTAGAGATGGGGGGGGGTATGCT. J is TRBJ2-1 and V is TRBV17; 8 nucleotides line up with TRBD2. The read halts 4 residues ahead of the CDR3 end, with the missing end drawn from the germline J gene. This CDR3 spans 15 amino acids. Germline V gene data show CDR1 as MNHDT and CDR2 as YYDKIL. Losses at the gene ends were 0 bases for V and 4 bases for J; bases not matched to a gene: 2.

This clone was observed many times. Each gene name is a mouse one. This specimen includes other DNA sequences encoding the same CDR3. The CDR3 spells CASSIASYEQYF. CDR3 DNA (partial): TGTGCCAGCAGTATAGCCAGCTAT. This rearrangement joins TRBV19 to TRBJ2-7, with unresolved D. The DNA ends 4 residues before the CDR3 does, and the rest of the CDR3 is filled in from the germline J gene. V lost 0 bases to trimming and J lost 3 bases, with 4 bases between them. This CDR3 comprises 12 residues. CDR1 is FNHDT and CDR2 is SITEND in the germline V gene (reference sequence).